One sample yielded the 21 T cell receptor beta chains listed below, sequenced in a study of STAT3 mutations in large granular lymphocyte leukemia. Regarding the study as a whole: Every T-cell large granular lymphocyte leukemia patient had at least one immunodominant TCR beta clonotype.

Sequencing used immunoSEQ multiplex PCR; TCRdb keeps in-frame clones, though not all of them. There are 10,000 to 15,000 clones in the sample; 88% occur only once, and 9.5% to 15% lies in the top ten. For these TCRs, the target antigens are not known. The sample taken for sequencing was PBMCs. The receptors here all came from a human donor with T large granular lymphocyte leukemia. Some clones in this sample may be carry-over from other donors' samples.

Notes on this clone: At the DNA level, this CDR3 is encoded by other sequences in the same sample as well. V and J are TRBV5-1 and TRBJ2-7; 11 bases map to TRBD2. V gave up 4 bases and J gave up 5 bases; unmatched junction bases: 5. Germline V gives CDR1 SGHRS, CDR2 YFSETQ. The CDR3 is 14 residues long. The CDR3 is CASSGTSGTHEQYF. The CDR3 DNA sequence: TGCGCCAGCAGCGGGACTAGCGGCACCCACGAGCAGTACTTC.

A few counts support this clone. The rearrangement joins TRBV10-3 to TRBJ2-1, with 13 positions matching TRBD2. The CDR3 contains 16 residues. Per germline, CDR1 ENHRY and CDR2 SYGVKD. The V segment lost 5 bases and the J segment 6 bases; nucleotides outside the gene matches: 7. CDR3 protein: CAISYTSGRALNEQFF. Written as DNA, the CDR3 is TGTGCCATCAGTTACACTAGCGGGAGGGCCCTCAATGAGCAGTTCTTC.

Here the CDR3 reads CSVTVSNQPQHF. CDR3 nucleotides: TGCAGCGTGACAGTTAGCAATCAGCCCCAGCATTTT. This chain uses TRBV29-1 with TRBJ1-5; D possibly corresponds to TRBD1 (5 bases). Germline lookup yields CDR1 SQVTM and CDR2 ANQGSEA. The CDR3 covers 12 residues. The V end was cut by 6 bases, the J end by 0 bases, with 6 bases between. Full variable domain (missing parts from reference TRBV29-1 and TRBJ1-5): SAVISQKPSRDICQRGTSLTIQCQVDSQVTMMFWYRQQPGQSLTLIATANQGSEATYESGFVIDKFPISRPNLTFSTLTVSNMSPEDSSIYLCSVTVSNQPQHFGDGTRLSIL.

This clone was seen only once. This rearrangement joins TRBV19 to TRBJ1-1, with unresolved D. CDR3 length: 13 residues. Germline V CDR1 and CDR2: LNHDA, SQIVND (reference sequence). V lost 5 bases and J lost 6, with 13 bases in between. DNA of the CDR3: TGTGCCAGTAGTTCCCTGACAAGGCCTGAAGCTTTCTTT. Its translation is CASSSLTRPEAFF.

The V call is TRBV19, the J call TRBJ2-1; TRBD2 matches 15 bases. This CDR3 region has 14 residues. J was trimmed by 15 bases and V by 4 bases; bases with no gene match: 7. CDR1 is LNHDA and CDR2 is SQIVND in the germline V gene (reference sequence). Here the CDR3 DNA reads TGTGCCAGTAGTACTGGACTAGCGGGGGGGCGTATGTTCTTC. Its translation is CASSTGLAGGRMFF.

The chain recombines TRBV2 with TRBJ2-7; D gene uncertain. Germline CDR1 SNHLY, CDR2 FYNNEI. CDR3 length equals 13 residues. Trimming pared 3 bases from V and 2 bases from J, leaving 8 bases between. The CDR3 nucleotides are TGTGCCAGCAGTGAGGGCAGTGCCTACGAGCAGTACTTC. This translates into CASSEGSAYEQYF.

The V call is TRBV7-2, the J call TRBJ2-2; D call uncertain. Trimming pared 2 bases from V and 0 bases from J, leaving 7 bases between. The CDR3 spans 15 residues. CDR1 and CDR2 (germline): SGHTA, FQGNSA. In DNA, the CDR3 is TGTGCCAGCAGCTTAAACGCCCCGAACACCGGGGAGCTGTTTTTT. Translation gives CASSLNAPNTGELFF.

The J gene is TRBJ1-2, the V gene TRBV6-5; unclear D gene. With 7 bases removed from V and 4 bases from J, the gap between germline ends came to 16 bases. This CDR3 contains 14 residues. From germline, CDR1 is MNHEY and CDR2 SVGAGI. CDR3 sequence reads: CASKAPEGVYGYTF. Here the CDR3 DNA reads TGTGCCAGCAAAGCACCGGAGGGAGTCTATGGCTACACCTTC.

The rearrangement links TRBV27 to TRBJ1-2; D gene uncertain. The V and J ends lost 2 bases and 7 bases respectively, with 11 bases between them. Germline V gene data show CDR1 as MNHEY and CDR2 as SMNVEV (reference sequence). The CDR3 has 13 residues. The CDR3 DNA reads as TGTGCCAGCAGTTTACGGCGGGAATCTGGCTACACCTTC. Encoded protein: CASSLRRESGYTF.

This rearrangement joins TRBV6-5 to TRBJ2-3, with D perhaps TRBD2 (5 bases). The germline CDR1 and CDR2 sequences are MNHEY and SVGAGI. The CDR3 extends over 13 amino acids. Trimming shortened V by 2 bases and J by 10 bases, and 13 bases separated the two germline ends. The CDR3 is CASSYEVGRAQYF. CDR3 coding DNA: TGTGCCAGCAGTTACGAGGTCGGGCGGGCGCAGTATTTT.

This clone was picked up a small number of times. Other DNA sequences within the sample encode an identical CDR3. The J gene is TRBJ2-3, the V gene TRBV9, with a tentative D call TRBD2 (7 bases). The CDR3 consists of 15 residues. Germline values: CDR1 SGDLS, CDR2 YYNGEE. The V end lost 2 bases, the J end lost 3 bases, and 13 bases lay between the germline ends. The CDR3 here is CASSVGGRGTDTQYF. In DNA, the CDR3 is TGTGCCAGCAGCGTCGGGGGGCGAGGGACAGATACGCAGTATTTT. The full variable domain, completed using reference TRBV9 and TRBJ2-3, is DSGVTQTPKHLITATGQRVTLRCSPRSGDLSVYWYQQSLDQGLQFLIQYYNGEERAKGNILERFSAQQFPDLHSELNLSSLELGDSALYFCASSVGGRGTDTQYFGPGTRLTVL.

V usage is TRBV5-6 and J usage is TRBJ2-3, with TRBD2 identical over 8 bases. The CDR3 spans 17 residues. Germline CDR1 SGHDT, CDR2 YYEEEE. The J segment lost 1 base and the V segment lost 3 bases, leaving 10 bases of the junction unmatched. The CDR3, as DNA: TGTGCCAGCAGCTCCGGGAGGGGGGTAATCGGCACAGATACGCAGTATTTT. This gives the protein CASSSGRGVIGTDTQYF.

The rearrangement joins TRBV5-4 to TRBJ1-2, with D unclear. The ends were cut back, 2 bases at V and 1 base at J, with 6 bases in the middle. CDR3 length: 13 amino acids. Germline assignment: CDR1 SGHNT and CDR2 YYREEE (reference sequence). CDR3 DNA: TGTGCCAGCAGCTTAATCCGTAACTATGGCTACACCTTC. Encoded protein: CASSLIRNYGYTF.

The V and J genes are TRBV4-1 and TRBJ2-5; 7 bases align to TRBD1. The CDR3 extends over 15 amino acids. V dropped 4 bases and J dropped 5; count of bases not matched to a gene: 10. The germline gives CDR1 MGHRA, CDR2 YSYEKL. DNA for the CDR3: TGCGCCAGCAGCCCCTCCGGACAGGTATGGGAGACCCAGTACTTC. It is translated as CASSPSGQVWETQYF.

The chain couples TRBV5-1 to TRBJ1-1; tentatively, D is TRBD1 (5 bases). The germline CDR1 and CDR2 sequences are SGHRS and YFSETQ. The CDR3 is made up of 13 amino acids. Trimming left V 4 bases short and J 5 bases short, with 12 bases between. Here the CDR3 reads CASSGRAGTEAFF. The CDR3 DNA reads TGCGCCAGCAGCGGCAGGGCTGGGACTGAAGCTTTCTTT.

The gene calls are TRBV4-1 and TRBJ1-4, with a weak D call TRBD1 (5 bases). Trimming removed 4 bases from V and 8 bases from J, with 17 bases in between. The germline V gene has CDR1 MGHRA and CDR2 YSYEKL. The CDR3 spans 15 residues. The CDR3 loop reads CASSPGSFVSEKLFF. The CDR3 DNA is TGCGCCAGCAGCCCAGGGTCGTTTGTTAGCGAAAAACTGTTTTTT.

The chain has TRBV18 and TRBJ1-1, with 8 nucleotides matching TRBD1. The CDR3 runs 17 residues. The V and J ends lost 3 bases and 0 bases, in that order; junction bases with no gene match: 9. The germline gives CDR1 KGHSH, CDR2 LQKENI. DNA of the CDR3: TGTGCCAGCTCACCCCGGCAGGGGGCTCTTATGAACACTGAAGCTTTCTTT. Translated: CASSPRQGALMNTEAFF.

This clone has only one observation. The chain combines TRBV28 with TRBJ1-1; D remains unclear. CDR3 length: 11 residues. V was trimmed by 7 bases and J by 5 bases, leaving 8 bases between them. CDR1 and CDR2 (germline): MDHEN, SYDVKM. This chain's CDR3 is CASITVTEAFF. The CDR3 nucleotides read TGTGCCAGCATCACGGTTACTGAAGCTTTCTTT.

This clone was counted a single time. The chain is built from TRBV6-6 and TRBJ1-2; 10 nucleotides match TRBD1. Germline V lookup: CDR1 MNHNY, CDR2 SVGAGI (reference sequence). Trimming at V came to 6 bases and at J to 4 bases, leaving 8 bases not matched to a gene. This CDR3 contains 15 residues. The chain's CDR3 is CASSPPGQGIYGYTF. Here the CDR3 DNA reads TGTGCCAGCAGCCCACCGGGACAGGGGATCTATGGCTACACCTTC.

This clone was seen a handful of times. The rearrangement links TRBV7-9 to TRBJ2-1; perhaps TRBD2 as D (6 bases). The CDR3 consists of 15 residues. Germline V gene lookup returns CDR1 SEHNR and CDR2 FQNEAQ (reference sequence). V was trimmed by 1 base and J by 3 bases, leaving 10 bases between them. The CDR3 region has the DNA TGTGCCAGCAGCTTAGAAGCGGGCCTCTACAATGAGCAGTTCTTC. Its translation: CASSLEAGLYNEQFF.

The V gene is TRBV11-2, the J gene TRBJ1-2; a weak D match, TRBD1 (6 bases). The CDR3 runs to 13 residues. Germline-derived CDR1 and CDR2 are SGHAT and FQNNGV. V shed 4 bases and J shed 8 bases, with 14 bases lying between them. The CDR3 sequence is CASSSDSLLGYTF. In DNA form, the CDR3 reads TGTGCCAGCAGCTCGGACAGCCTTCTGGGCTACACCTTC.